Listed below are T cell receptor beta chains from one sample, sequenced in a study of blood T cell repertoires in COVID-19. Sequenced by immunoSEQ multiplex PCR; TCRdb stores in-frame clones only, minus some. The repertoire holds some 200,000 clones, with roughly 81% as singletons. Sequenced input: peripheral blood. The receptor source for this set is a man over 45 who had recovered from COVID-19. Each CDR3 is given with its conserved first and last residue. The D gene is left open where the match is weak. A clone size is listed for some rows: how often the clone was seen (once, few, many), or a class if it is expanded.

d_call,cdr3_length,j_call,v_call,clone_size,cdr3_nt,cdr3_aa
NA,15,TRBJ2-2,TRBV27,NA,TGTGCCAGCAGTTTATTACTAGCAGGCACCGGGGAGCTGTTTTTT,CASSLLLAGTGELFF
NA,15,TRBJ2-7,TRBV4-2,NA,TGTGCCAGCAGCCAAGATGGCGGAGCGGCGTACGAGCAGTACTTC,CASSQDGGAAYEQYF
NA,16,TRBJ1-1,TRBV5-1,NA,TGCGCCAGCAGCTTGGTGCAAGGCAGGGGAAGGACTGAAGCTTTCTTT,CASSLVQGRGRTEAFF
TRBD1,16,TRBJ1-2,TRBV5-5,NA,TGTGCCAGCAGCTTGGGGGGGACAGGACTTATCTATGGCTACACCTTC,CASSLGGTGLIYGYTF
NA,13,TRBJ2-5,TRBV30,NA,TGTGCCTGGAGTGTACTGGGCGGGGAGACCCAGTACTTC,CAWSVLGGETQYF
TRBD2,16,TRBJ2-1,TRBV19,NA,TGTGCCAGTAGTATCTGGACTAGCGGGGGAGGGGATGAGCAGTTCTTC,CASSIWTSGGGDEQFF
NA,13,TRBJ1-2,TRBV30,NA,TGTGCCTGGTACGACTCCCTATCTTACGGCTACACCTTC,CAWYDSLSYGYTF
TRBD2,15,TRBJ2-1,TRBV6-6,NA,TGTGCCAGCAGAACCGGGACTAGCGTTTACAATGAGCAGTTCTTC,CASRTGTSVYNEQFF
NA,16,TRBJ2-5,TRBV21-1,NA,TGTGCCAGCAGCTCGATGGACAGGGGGCCAGAGGAGACCCAGTACTTC,CASSSMDRGPEETQYF
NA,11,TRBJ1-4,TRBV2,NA,TGTGCCAGCAGTTGGCAGGAAAAACTGTTTTTT,CASSWQEKLFF
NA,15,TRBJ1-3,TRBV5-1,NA,TGCGCCAGCAGCCCGTCGGGGGATTCTGGAAACACCATATATTTT,CASSPSGDSGNTIYF
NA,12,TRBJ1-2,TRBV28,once,TGTGCCAGCAGTTCCCGGACATTTGGCTACACCTTC,CASSSRTFGYTF
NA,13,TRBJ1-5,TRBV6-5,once,TGTGCCAGCAGGGGTAGGGGGAATCAGCCCCAGCATTTT,CASRGRGNQPQHF
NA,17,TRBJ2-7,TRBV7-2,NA,TGTGCCAGCAGCTTCCGTGACAGAGCTCTTACAACCTACGAGCAGTACTTC,CASSFRDRALTTYEQYF
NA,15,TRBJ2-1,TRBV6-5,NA,TGTGCCAGCAGTTCCTGGGCCTACCTGCCGGTTGAGCAGTTCTTC,CASSSWAYLPVEQFF
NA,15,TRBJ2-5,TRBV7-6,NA,TGTGCCAGCAGCTTAGTCGACAGGGGAGGGGAGACCCAGTACTTC,CASSLVDRGGETQYF
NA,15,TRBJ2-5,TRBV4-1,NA,TGCGCCAGCAGCACTACTCGGACAGTTCAAGAGACCCAGTACTTC,CASSTTRTVQETQYF
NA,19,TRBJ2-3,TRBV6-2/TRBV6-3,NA,TGTGCCAGCAGTGACCCAGACTTGGGTCCGCGTAAACACACAGATACGCAGTATTTT,CASSDPDLGPRKHTDTQYF
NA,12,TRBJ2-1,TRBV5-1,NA,TGCGCCAGCAGCTTGGCCGCTAGCGAGCAGTTCTTC,CASSLAASEQFF
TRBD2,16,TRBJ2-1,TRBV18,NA,TGTGCCAGCTCACCTCCGGGACTAGCGGGAGATAGTGAGCAGTTCTTC,CASSPPGLAGDSEQFF
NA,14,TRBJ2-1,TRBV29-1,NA,TGCAGCGTTAGCGGAGAGAGCTCCTACAATGAGCAGTTCTTC,CSVSGESSYNEQFF
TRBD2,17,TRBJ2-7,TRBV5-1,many,TGCGCCAGCAGCCCCTCAACTAGCGGGAGTCCCCCCTACGAGCAGTACTTC,CASSPSTSGSPPYEQYF
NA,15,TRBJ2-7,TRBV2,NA,TGTGCCAGCAGGTCGGGGTCCCCGAGCTCCTACGAGCAGTACTTC,CASRSGSPSSYEQYF
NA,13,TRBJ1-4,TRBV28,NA,TGTGCCAGTCTGCGGACAGCAAATGAAAAACTGTTTTTT,CASLRTANEKLFF
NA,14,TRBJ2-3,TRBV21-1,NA,TGTGCCAGCAGCAGAAGCGGCGGAGGGGATACGCAGTATTTT,CASSRSGGGDTQYF
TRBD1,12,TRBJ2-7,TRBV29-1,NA,TGCAGCGTTCGTGACAGGGACTACGAGCAGTACTTC,CSVRDRDYEQYF
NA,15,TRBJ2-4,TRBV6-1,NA,TGTGCCAGCAGTGACCGGACAGTAGCCAAAAACATTCAGTACTTC,CASSDRTVAKNIQYF
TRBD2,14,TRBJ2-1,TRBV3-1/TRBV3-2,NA,TGTGCCAGCAGCCCTCGAAGGGGACTAGCGGGAGCAGTCTTC,CASSPRRGLAGAVF
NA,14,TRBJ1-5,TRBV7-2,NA,TGTGCCAGCAGCTTCCCCGGGGGCAATCAGCCCCAGCATTTT,CASSFPGGNQPQHF
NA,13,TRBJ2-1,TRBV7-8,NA,TGTGCCTCGAGGGGGACTACCAACAATGAGCAGTTCTTC,CASRGTTNNEQFF
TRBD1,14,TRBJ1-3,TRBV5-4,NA,TGTGCCAGCACTTTACAGGGGGCTGGAAACACCATATATTTT,CASTLQGAGNTIYF